There are a few counts of the clone carrying this T cell receptor (beta chain). Its cognate antigen is unknown. Researchers used 5'RACE with constant-segment primers to make TCR alpha and TCR beta cDNA libraries that carry sample barcodes and UMIs. A single record per CDR3 protein comes from TCRdb applying MiXCR to the 5' RACE reads. The data contain 50,000 or so distinct CDR3 sequences, 25% to 35% of them singletons. The data belong to a study of T-cell memory formation after mild COVID-19. About the research overall: The two donors had largely donor-specific TCR clusters.

Whole-study findings and limits: Among clones contracting day 15 to 85, CD4/CD8 was balanced, whereas later expanders leaned CD4+. Mainly CM and EM harbored the contracting CD4+ clones; mainly EMRA harbored the CD8+ ones.

Germline V CDR1 and CDR2: SGHTA, FQGNSA. Deletions cut 5 bases from V and 4 bases from J, with 16 bases between. This CDR3 has 15 amino acids. Sequenced: PBMCs or a T cell subset sorted from them (not recorded which). The chain combines TRBV7-2 with TRBJ2-3, with D possibly being TRBD2 (6 bases). The receptor was derived from a man aged 18-30 years who had mild COVID-19 (a few samples of this study predate the infection). Cell type and time point are not known. The CDR3: CASSPPMGLPDTQYF. The CDR3 DNA reads TGTGCCAGCAGCCCCCCCATGGGACTCCCAGATACGCAGTATTTT.